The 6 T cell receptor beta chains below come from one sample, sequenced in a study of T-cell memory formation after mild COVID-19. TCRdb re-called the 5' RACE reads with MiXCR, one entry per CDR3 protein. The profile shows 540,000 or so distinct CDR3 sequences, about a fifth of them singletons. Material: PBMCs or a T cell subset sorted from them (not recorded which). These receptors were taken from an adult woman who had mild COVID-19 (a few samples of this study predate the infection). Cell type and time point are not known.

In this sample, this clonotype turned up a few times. The CDR3 sequence is CASSFTGTRKLYNEQFF. The CDR3, as DNA: TGCGCCAGCAGCTTCACCGGGACTAGAAAGCTTTACAATGAGCAGTTCTTC. The genes are TRBV5-1 and TRBJ2-1; 8 bases line up with TRBD2. The CDR3 is 17 amino acids. The junction had 11 bases not matched to a gene; V was cut back by 2 bases and J by 4 bases. Per germline, CDR1 SGHRS and CDR2 YFSETQ.

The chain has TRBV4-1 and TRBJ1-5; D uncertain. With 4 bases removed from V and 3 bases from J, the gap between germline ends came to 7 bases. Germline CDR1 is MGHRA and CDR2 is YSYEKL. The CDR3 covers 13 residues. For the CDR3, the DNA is TGCGCCAGCAGCCGTACCCTCAATCAGCCCCAGCATTTT. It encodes CASSRTLNQPQHF.

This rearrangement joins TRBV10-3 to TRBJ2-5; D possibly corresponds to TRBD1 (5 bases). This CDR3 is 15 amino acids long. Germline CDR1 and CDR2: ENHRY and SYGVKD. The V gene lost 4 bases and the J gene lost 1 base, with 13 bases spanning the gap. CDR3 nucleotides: TGTGCCATCAGTGGGCGGAAAGGGGCCCAAGAGACCCAGTACTTC. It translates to CAISGRKGAQETQYF.

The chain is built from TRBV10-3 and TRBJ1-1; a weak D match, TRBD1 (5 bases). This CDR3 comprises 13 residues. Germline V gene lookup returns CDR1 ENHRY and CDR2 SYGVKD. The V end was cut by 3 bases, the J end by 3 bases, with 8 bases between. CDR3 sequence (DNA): TGTGCCATCAGTGACAGGGTTGACACTGAAGCTTTCTTT. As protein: CAISDRVDTEAFF.

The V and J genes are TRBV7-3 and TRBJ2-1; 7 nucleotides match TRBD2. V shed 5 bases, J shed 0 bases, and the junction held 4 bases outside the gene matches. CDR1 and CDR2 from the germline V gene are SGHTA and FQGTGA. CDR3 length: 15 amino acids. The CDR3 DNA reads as TGTGCCAGCAGCACGACTAGCAGCTCCTACAATGAGCAGTTCTTC. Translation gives CASSTTSSSYNEQFF. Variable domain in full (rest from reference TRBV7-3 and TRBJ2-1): GAGVSQTPSNKVTEKGKYVELRCDPISGHTALYWYRQSLGQGPEFLIYFQGTGAADDSGLPNDRFFAVRPEGSVSTLKIQRTERGDSAVYLCASSTTSSSYNEQFFGPGTRLTVL.

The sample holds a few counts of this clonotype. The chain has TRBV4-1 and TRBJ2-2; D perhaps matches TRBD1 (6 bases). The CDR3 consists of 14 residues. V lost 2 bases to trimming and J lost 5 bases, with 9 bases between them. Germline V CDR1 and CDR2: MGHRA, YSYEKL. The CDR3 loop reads CASSQQGPTGELFF. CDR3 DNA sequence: TGCGCCAGCAGCCAACAGGGGCCGACCGGGGAGCTGTTTTTT.